The rows below give T cell receptor beta chains drawn from one sample of a study of blood T cell repertoires in COVID-19. Method: immunoSEQ multiplex PCR; TCRdb's copy keeps in-frame clones and lacks some. The sample lists a few hundred thousand clones, less than 90% occurring once. Sequencing was performed on PBMCs or T cells enriched from blood (not recorded which). Receptor source: a woman in her forties or fifties who had recovered from COVID-19. Both conserved end residues are trimmed from each CDR3.

V gene: TRBV3-1/TRBV3-2; J gene: TRBJ1-1; CDR3 protein: ASSQDGGFRAF
V gene: TRBV6-5; J gene: TRBJ2-7; CDR3 protein: ASRAGQPYEQY
V gene: TRBV7-2; J gene: TRBJ1-3; CDR3 protein: ASSFGLSGNTIY
V gene: TRBV27; J gene: TRBJ1-1; CDR3 protein: ASSFGLNTEAF
V gene: TRBV3-1/TRBV3-2; J gene: TRBJ1-5; CDR3 protein: ASSQGAGSQPQH
V gene: TRBV2; J gene: TRBJ2-5; CDR3 protein: ASSVPGGTGGFETQY
V gene: TRBV10-3; J gene: TRBJ1-3; CDR3 protein: AISGAGTGETGNTIY
V gene: TRBV25-1; J gene: TRBJ2-7; CDR3 protein: ASPGQGVFREEQY
V gene: TRBV5-4; J gene: TRBJ1-1; CDR3 protein: ASSYAGAGNTEAF
V gene: TRBV29-1; J gene: TRBJ1-2; CDR3 protein: SVDQGTAYGYT
V gene: TRBV5-4; J gene: TRBJ2-7; CDR3 protein: ASSHRQTSGSYEQY
V gene: TRBV19; J gene: TRBJ2-3; CDR3 protein: ASSKAEGSTDTQY
V gene: TRBV5-1; J gene: TRBJ1-2; CDR3 protein: ASSGNTPELT
V gene: TRBV5-1; J gene: TRBJ1-2; CDR3 protein: ASSSLNGVNGYT
V gene: TRBV6-5; J gene: TRBJ2-6; CDR3 protein: ASRDSSGANVLT
V gene: TRBV25-1; J gene: TRBJ2-7; CDR3 protein: ASSARQGRREQY
V gene: TRBV30; J gene: TRBJ1-5; CDR3 protein: AWSWGTVNSNQPQH
V gene: TRBV6-2/TRBV6-3; J gene: TRBJ2-7; CDR3 protein: ASSALLAGSSYEQY
V gene: TRBV13; J gene: TRBJ2-1; CDR3 protein: ASSLNRAGGLVNEQF
V gene: TRBV6-2/TRBV6-3; J gene: TRBJ2-7; CDR3 protein: ASSLPRGLADYEQY
V gene: TRBV6-2/TRBV6-3; J gene: TRBJ1-5; CDR3 protein: ASSPTRGQPQH
V gene: TRBV2; J gene: TRBJ1-2; CDR3 protein: ASSASKTFYGYT
V gene: TRBV2; J gene: TRBJ2-7; CDR3 protein: ASSGDSAQLSYEQY
V gene: TRBV19; J gene: TRBJ1-5; CDR3 protein: ASSHTGTGVPQH
V gene: TRBV7-2; J gene: TRBJ2-7; CDR3 protein: ASSQDRANREQY